The 18 T cell receptor beta chains presented below share a single source sample, sequenced in a study of CD8 T cells in Susac syndrome (dated by TCRdb to the late 2010s). Library generation was performed with the immunoSEQ multiplex PCR assay. RNA was extracted with the RNeasy kit and roughly 0.45 to 1 ug was reverse transcribed using random hexamers. TCRdb itself trimmed the public reads at Q25 with fastp, ran MiXCR and retained productive beta chains. Rows are combined by CDR3 protein, so each entry shows the most common genes and DNA. For this sample there are under 85,000 distinct CDR3 sequences; approximately 96% appear just once. Jointly, the top ten make up around 0.6% of the sample. The sequenced sample was CD8+ T cells from PBMCs. All receptors come from a human donor with multiple sclerosis.

The chain combines TRBV24-1 with TRBJ2-7; D is ambiguous. Per the germline V gene, CDR1 is KGHDR and CDR2 is SFDVKD. There are 13 residues in the CDR3. V was pared by 3 bases and J by 5 bases, with 10 bases between. The CDR3 is CATSDLLGDEQYF. The CDR3 bases are TGTGCCACCAGTGATCTCCTCGGCGACGAGCAGTACTTC.

The chain's CDR3 is CASSPGTPDSNQPQHF. The CDR3 nucleotides read TGTGCCAGCAGTCCAGGGACACCTGATAGCAATCAGCCCCAGCATTTT. The chain combines TRBV27 with TRBJ1-5; D may be TRBD1 (6 bases). The CDR3 is 16 residues long. In germline, CDR1 is MNHEY, CDR2 SMNVEV (reference sequence). V was shortened by 5 bases and J by 0 bases, with 14 bases between the two germline ends.

The chain uses TRBV19 and TRBJ1-3; the D is unclear. The V and J ends lost 7 bases and 1 base respectively, with 5 bases between them. The CDR3 loop spans 12 amino acids. The germline V gene has CDR1 LNHDA and CDR2 SQIVND (reference sequence). CDR3 nucleotides: TGTGCCAGTACCAGGTCTGGAAACACCATATATTTT. Residues: CASTRSGNTIYF.

The J gene is TRBJ2-1, the V gene TRBV2, with TRBD2 as a possible D gene (6 bases). The CDR3 is made up of 15 amino acids. CDR1 SNHLY and CDR2 FYNNEI come from the germline V gene. Between the trimmed V and J ends, which lost 4 bases and 2 bases, there was a span of 12 bases. The CDR3 reads CASSGRAKAYNEQFF. In DNA, the CDR3 is TGTGCCAGCAGTGGGAGGGCCAAAGCCTACAATGAGCAGTTCTTC.

The V call is TRBV18, the J call TRBJ1-4; D possibly corresponds to TRBD1 (5 bases). The V gene lost 3 bases and the J gene lost 8 bases, with 10 bases spanning the gap. The V gene's germline CDR1 is KGHSH and CDR2 LQKENI. The CDR3 runs to 13 residues. The CDR3 DNA reads as TGTGCCAGCTCACCCGGGGCCATCGAAAAACTGTTTTTT. Amino acids: CASSPGAIEKLFF.

V gene TRBV18 combines with J gene TRBJ2-1; 8 bases line up with TRBD2. The CDR3 is 17 residues long. The germline gives CDR1 KGHSH, CDR2 LQKENI. Trimming at V came to 8 bases and at J to 2 bases, leaving 14 bases not matched to a gene. The CDR3 DNA is TGTGCCAGCCGCGATAACTGGCGGGAGGAACCCTACAATGAGCAGTTCTTC. Translated, it gives CASRDNWREEPYNEQFF.

This chain connects TRBV29-1 to TRBJ1-2; D is unclear. The CDR3 is made up of 12 amino acids. Between the trimmed V and J ends, which lost 6 bases and 4 bases, there was a span of 12 bases. Looked up from germline, CDR1 is SQVTM and CDR2 is ANQGSEA. This chain's CDR3 is CSVTELGYGYTF. CDR3 coding DNA: TGCAGCGTGACGGAGCTAGGCTATGGCTACACCTTC.

The chain is built from TRBV20-1 and TRBJ2-1; the D gene could be TRBD1 or TRBD2 (5 bases each). V dropped 2 bases and J dropped 6 bases, with 11 bases sitting between them. The CDR3 contains 13 residues. Germline assignment: CDR1 DFQATT and CDR2 SNEGSKA (reference sequence). The CDR3 spells CSARTSRGNEQFF. CDR3 nucleotides: TGCAGTGCTAGAACTAGTAGGGGCAATGAGCAGTTCTTC.

The rearrangement uses TRBV28 and TRBJ2-7, with 8 bases lining up with TRBD1. V was pared by 6 bases and J by 5 bases, with 9 bases of the junction left unmatched. Germline V gene lookup returns CDR1 MDHEN and CDR2 SYDVKM. The CDR3 loop spans 14 amino acids. The CDR3 region has the DNA TGTGCCAGCAGGCGTGCAGGGGGCGGAGACGAGCAGTACTTC. Translation gives CASRRAGGGDEQYF.

The chain combines TRBV13 with TRBJ2-7; TRBD2 agrees at 11 bases. Germline lookup yields CDR1 PRHDT and CDR2 FYEKMQ (reference sequence). The CDR3 consists of 13 residues. Unmatched junction bases numbered 7, after V lost 3 bases and J lost 12 bases. For the CDR3, the DNA is TGTGCCAGCAGCTTGGGACTAGCGGCCCACCCGTACTTC. It translates to CASSLGLAAHPYF. The variable domain in full, with the rest retrieved from reference TRBV13 and TRBJ2-7, is AAGVIQSPRHLIKEKRETATLKCYPIPRHDTVYWYQQGPGQDPQFLISFYEKMQSDKGSIPDRFSAQQFSDYHSELNMSSLELGDSALYFCASSLGLAAHPYFGPGTRLTVT.

V and J are TRBV7-3 and TRBJ2-5; 12 nucleotides line up with TRBD2. This CDR3 has 16 amino acids. V gave up 5 bases and J gave up 2 bases; unmatched junction bases: 6. CDR1 and CDR2 from the germline V gene are SGHTA and FQGTGA. CDR3 DNA sequence: TGTGCCAGCAGCCTCCCCGGACTAGCGGGGCAAGAGACCCAGTACTTC. Protein sequence: CASSLPGLAGQETQYF.

This chain joins TRBV3-1 and TRBJ2-3, with TRBD2 matching 12 bases. The CDR3 extends over 18 amino acids. Trimming removed 6 bases from V and 4 bases from J; junction bases left unmatched: 14. Germline-derived CDR1 and CDR2 are LGHDT and YNNKEL (reference sequence). The CDR3 here is CASSSPSGGASFADTQYF. For the CDR3, the DNA is TGTGCCAGCAGTTCCCCTAGCGGGGGGGCCTCGTTCGCAGATACGCAGTATTTT.

The chain links TRBV5-4 to TRBJ2-7; 7 bases are shared with TRBD1. Losses at the gene ends were 6 bases for V and 2 bases for J; bases not matched to a gene: 11. The CDR3 is 15 residues long. In germline, CDR1 is SGHNT, CDR2 YYREEE (reference sequence). The CDR3 reads CASMDRDRETYEQYF. The CDR3 bases are TGTGCCAGCATGGACCGGGACAGAGAGACCTACGAGCAGTACTTC.

The chain combines TRBV15 with TRBJ1-1; D is possibly TRBD1 (6 bases). CDR1 and CDR2 from the germline V gene are LNHNV and YYDKDF (reference sequence). The ends were cut back, 8 bases at V and 3 bases at J, with 10 bases in the middle. The CDR3 has 12 residues. The CDR3 sequence is CATAGDHTEAFF. The CDR3 nucleotides are TGTGCCACCGCAGGGGACCACACTGAAGCTTTCTTT.

This chain joins TRBV30 and TRBJ1-1; D not certain. Germline V gene lookup returns CDR1 GTSNPN and CDR2 SVGIG (reference sequence). V was clipped by 1 base and J by 0 bases, with 6 bases between them. This CDR3 comprises 13 residues. CDR3 protein: CAWSAVMNTEAFF. Here the CDR3 DNA reads TGTGCCTGGAGTGCAGTCATGAACACTGAAGCTTTCTTT.

V and J are TRBV9 and TRBJ1-1; TRBD1 matches at 10 bases. This CDR3 comprises 15 residues. The germline V gene encodes CDR1 SGDLS and CDR2 YYNGEE. Germline trimming cut 2 bases from V and 1 base from J; bases unmatched to any gene: 2. The DNA for the CDR3 is TGTGCCAGCAGCGTGGGACAGGGGTCGAACACTGAAGCTTTCTTT. Its translation: CASSVGQGSNTEAFF.

The V call is TRBV30, the J call TRBJ2-2; D could derive from TRBD1 or TRBD2 (5 bases each). Germline values: CDR1 GTSNPN, CDR2 SVGIG (reference sequence). The CDR3 length is 15 residues. Deletions cut 3 bases from V and 1 base from J, with 12 bases between. CDR3 sequence: CAWSTGTVNTGELFF. The CDR3 nucleotides read TGTGCCTGGAGCACCGGGACGGTGAACACCGGGGAGCTGTTTTTT.

The chain is built from TRBV9 and TRBJ1-2; tentative D call: TRBD1 (5 bases). Germline values: CDR1 SGDLS, CDR2 YYNGEE. Between the trimmed V and J ends, which lost 0 bases and 7 bases, there was a span of 7 bases. The CDR3 runs 12 residues. This CDR3 reads CASSVETGGYTF. DNA for the CDR3: TGTGCCAGCAGCGTAGAAACAGGTGGCTACACCTTC. Using reference TRBV9 and TRBJ1-2 for the parts outside the CDR3, the full variable domain is DSGVTQTPKHLITATGQRVTLRCSPRSGDLSVYWYQQSLDQGLQFLIQYYNGEERAKGNILERFSAQQFPDLHSELNLSSLELGDSALYFCASSVETGGYTFGSGTRLTVV.